This T cell receptor beta chain came from a study of blood T cell repertoires in COVID-19 (dated by TCRdb to 2020 to 2022). Some background on the complete study: Samples from collaborators originated in the United States, Italy and Spain and spanned both the acute and convalescent phases of COVID-19. Nearly every sample came with metadata listing a de-identified subject ID, COVID-19 status, age in years and sex. Deeply sampled blood TCRbeta repertoires from subjects exposed to, actively infected with, or recovered from COVID-19 were included in the dataset. The samples were drawn from the first 160 participants of the ongoing ImmuneRACE study and from 950 to 1,500 subjects provided by 6 global collaborators. The material from the prospective study consisted of cDNA or gDNA derived from T cells, B-cell-depleted T cells, or PBMCs. Where HLA class I and class II types were available, the types were taken from metadata supplied by the sample provider, not from assay-based typing. The repertoires were released in a freely available public database intended as a resource for research on the immune response to SARS-CoV-2.

Each collaborating institution followed its own protocols to collect whole blood in K2EDTA tubes. For TCRbeta analysis, collaborators shipped samples as frozen whole blood, isolated PBMCs, or DNA extracted from either of those sample types. The paper as a whole reports these results and caveats: The quantity of clinical and demographic metadata differed by source and by participant and was supplied without curation.

TCRbeta CDR3 regions were amplified from genomic DNA using the immunoSEQ Assay, a bias-controlled multiplex PCR. As for how the authors treated the data: The number of nucleated cells in each sample was estimated by amplification of reference gene primers within the assay. Sequence reads were collapsed and filtered to measure the absolute abundance of every unique TCRbeta CDR3 rearrangement. For each sample, productive Simpson clonality was calculated as the square root of Simpson's diversity index across productive rearrangements. TCRdb's version of the immuneACCESS table is confined to in-frame rearrangements and falls short of the full clone set. An unresolved V gene accounts for under half of the shortfall where checked; the remainder is of unknown origin. Clonal size and the V and J genes are those of that table, whereas D and trimming came from the DNA. The sample profile shows more than 95,000 clones; 85% to 90% of them were found once. The top ten clonotypes cover about 15% of the sample.

A note on this clone: Its specific antigen is unknown. Per-base quality was not reported, and no clone a single base away is much larger than it.

The receptor's source is a man aged 45-65 years with acute or convalescent COVID-19. Sequenced input: peripheral blood.

The CDR3 protein sequence reads: CASSPRRLGGQETQYF. The bases read TGTGCCAGCAGCCCTAGGCGGCTTGGAGGCCAAGAGACCCAGTACTTC. The rearrangement combines TRBV3-1 (or the pseudogene TRBV3-2) with TRBJ2-5, and TRBD2 may be the D gene, going by 5 matching bases. From cysteine to phenylalanine, the CDR3 is 16 amino acids long. Only the CDR3 part of the read is kept: 48 bases, read in frame from the first base. Sequences LGHDT (CDR1) and YNNKEL (CDR2) are obtained from the germline V gene (reference sequence). Deletion took 4 bases off V and 1 base off J, with a span of 16 bases between the germline ends.